This TCR beta chain was documented in a study of cytomegalovirus exposure and HLA in healthy donors. Study summary: Assignment to the Caucasian-associated ancestry cluster applied to 75% to 85% of the approximately 420 genotyped donors.

The study, taken as a whole, reports: Later findings reportedly placed an Asian-associated ancestry cluster below the approximately 700-donor mean for N-insertions. Further analysis, carried out later, found HLA-associated TCR beta chains more clonally expanded than equally common other chains. Testing in vitro showed a few CMV-associated chains specific for CMV antigens.

Turning to this clone: Its antigen is not known.

Trimming took off 1 base at V and 2 bases at J, with 7 bases between the two ends. The length of the CDR3 is 14 residues. The germline V gene encodes CDR1 SNHLY and CDR2 FYNNEI. In the PCR, 60 Vbeta and 13 Jbeta primers were used. Assay: immunoSEQ multiplex PCR; the TCRdb copy retains only in-frame clones and omits some. The table records 120,000 or so clones, over 9.5% of them present only once. The sample taken for sequencing was PBMCs. The chain is built from TRBV2 and TRBJ2-3, with D unclear. The sequence was collected from a woman aged 18-29 years in good health and CMV-seropositive. The CDR3 loop reads CASSEGGYTDTQYF. As DNA, the CDR3 is TGTGCCAGCAGTGAAGGCGGCTACACAGATACGCAGTATTTT.